Presented here are 16 T cell receptor beta chains from one specimen sequenced in a study of HIV-infected patients and healthy controls. Around 530 ng RNA was reverse transcribed with alpha and beta constant-region primers. Separate chain-specific third strand synthesis with multiplexing indices produced the alpha and beta libraries. TCRdb fed the 5' RACE reads into MiXCR, producing one record per CDR3 protein. The table includes about 24,000 distinct CDR3 sequences, roughly 8.7% detected once. All unsorted peripheral T cells were captured because whole blood was used without fractionation. Input material: blood. The source of these receptors is an adult in good health.

This chain joins TRBV20-1 and TRBJ1-2, with a tentative D call TRBD1 (6 bases). Per germline, CDR1 DFQATT and CDR2 SNEGSKA (reference sequence). This CDR3 has 16 residues. V lost 5 bases to trimming and J lost 7 bases, with 26 bases between them. The CDR3 reads CSAPPSWGAEQFGYTF. CDR3 bases: TGCAGTGCTCCCCCTTCGTGGGGGGCGGAGCAATTTGGCTACACCTTC.

This CDR3 is CASSPGQFETQYF. Written as DNA, the CDR3 is TGCGCCAGCAGCCCGGGACAGTTCGAGACCCAGTACTTC. The chain links TRBV5-1 to TRBJ2-5; the match to TRBD1 covers 7 bases. The CDR3 loop spans 13 amino acids. Germline CDR1 and CDR2: SGHRS and YFSETQ. V lost 4 bases, J lost 5 bases, and 5 bases stayed unmatched.

This clonotype was seen at least ten times. The V gene is TRBV2, the J gene TRBJ1-5; the match to TRBD1 covers 9 bases. This CDR3 has 15 residues. The germline CDR1 and CDR2 sequences are SNHLY and FYNNEI. V trimming: 6 bases; J trimming: 6 bases; junction bases outside the gene matches: 9. CDR3: CASRESGTGIQPQHF. CDR3 nucleotides: TGTGCCAGCAGGGAATCCGGGACAGGGATTCAGCCCCAGCATTTT.

There are many counts of this clonotype. This chain links TRBV19 with TRBJ1-1, with D maybe TRBD1 (6 bases). The CDR3 has 14 residues. Germline V lookup: CDR1 LNHDA, CDR2 SQIVND (reference sequence). Trimming removed 6 bases at V and 3 bases at J, with 14 bases between. In DNA, the CDR3 is TGTGCCAGTAGCGGAGGGACATCCGACACTGAAGCTTTCTTT. Its translation: CASSGGTSDTEAFF.

This clonotype was observed many times. The V gene is TRBV16, the J gene TRBJ1-5; no definite D call. From germline, CDR1 is KGHSY and CDR2 FQNENV. CDR3 length: 13 amino acids. V was shortened by 1 base and J by 5 bases, with 6 bases between the two germline ends. CDR3 DNA sequence: TGTGCCAGCAGCCAATTCGGGCATCAGCCCCAGCATTTT. Protein product: CASSQFGHQPQHF. The variable domain in full, with the rest retrieved from reference TRBV16 and TRBJ1-5, is GEEVAQTPKHLVRGEGQKAKLYCAPIKGHSYVFWYQQVLKNEFKFLISFQNENVFDETGMPKERFSAKCLPNSPCSLEIQATKLEDSAVYFCASSQFGHQPQHFGDGTRLSIL.

The CDR3 DNA reads as TGTGCCAGCAGCTTGGCCGGGGGGATGTCCGAGACCCAGTACTTC. It codes for CASSLAGGMSETQYF. The chain carries TRBV5-4 and TRBJ2-5, with 7 bases aligning to TRBD2. Germline V gene lookup returns CDR1 SGHNT and CDR2 YYREEE (reference sequence). The ends lost 0 bases at V and 5 bases at J; junction bases unmatched: 7. CDR3 size: 15 residues.

There are a few counts of this clonotype. This CDR3 reads CASSLTGTVNSPLHF. CDR3 in DNA: TGTGCCAGCAGCTTAACCGGGACAGTTAATTCACCCCTCCACTTT. This rearrangement joins TRBV13 to TRBJ1-6, with 7 bases that match TRBD1. Germline V gene data show CDR1 as PRHDT and CDR2 as FYEKMQ (reference sequence). The J segment lost 6 bases and the V segment lost 2 bases, leaving 4 bases of the junction unmatched. The CDR3 runs 15 residues.

This clonotype was recorded at least ten times. The V gene is TRBV6-6, the J gene TRBJ1-4; weak D call: TRBD1 (5 bases). CDR1 and CDR2 from the germline V gene are MNHNY and SVGAGI (reference sequence). V was trimmed by 6 bases and J by 6 bases, leaving 14 bases between them. This CDR3 has 14 amino acids. The CDR3 DNA is TGTGCCAGCAGCTGGGGCCTCGACGATGAAAAACTGTTTTTT. The encoded protein is CASSWGLDDEKLFF.

This clonotype was recorded at least ten times. V usage is TRBV10-3 and J usage is TRBJ2-3; the match to TRBD2 covers 12 bases. V shed 6 bases, J shed 2 bases, and the junction held 6 bases outside the gene matches. Per germline, CDR1 ENHRY and CDR2 SYGVKD. CDR3 size: 16 residues. The CDR3 spells CAISLAGGPFTDTQYF. CDR3 DNA sequence: TGTGCCATCAGCCTAGCGGGGGGGCCTTTCACAGATACGCAGTATTTT.

At least ten counts were recorded for this clonotype. The rearrangement joins TRBV7-2 to TRBJ2-5, with 13 nucleotides matching TRBD2. The CDR3 is 16 residues long. The trim removed 4 bases at V and 2 bases at J, leaving 4 bases unmatched. CDR1 SGHTA and CDR2 FQGNSA come from the germline V gene. CDR3 in DNA: TGTGCCAGCAGCTCCGGACTAGCGGGGGCGCAAGAGACCCAGTACTTC. Translation gives CASSSGLAGAQETQYF.

The rearrangement uses TRBV10-3 and TRBJ1-6; D might be TRBD1 (5 bases). This CDR3 is 15 amino acids long. The ends were cut back, 4 bases at V and 8 bases at J, with 15 bases in the middle. Germline V gives CDR1 ENHRY, CDR2 SYGVKD. The CDR3 bases are TGTGCCATCAGTGCCGACCGGGACGGATATTCACCCCTCCACTTT. Amino acids: CAISADRDGYSPLHF.

Sample share makes this clonotype medium-sized (0.01 to 0.1%). V and J are TRBV12-3 or TRBV12-4 and TRBJ1-1; D gene ambiguous. V was pared by 3 bases and J by 6 bases, with 11 bases between. This CDR3 comprises 13 residues. CDR3 nucleotide sequence: TGTGCCAGCAGTTTCCGTTCTGGGGCTGAAGCTTTCTTT. As protein: CASSFRSGAEAFF.

This clonotype has a handful of counts. J is TRBJ2-3 and V is TRBV30; TRBD2 aligns across 9 bases. Per germline, CDR1 GTSNPN and CDR2 SVGIG (reference sequence). The CDR3 runs 14 residues. Germline trimming cut 7 bases from V and 2 bases from J; bases unmatched to any gene: 7. The CDR3 DNA sequence: TGTGCCTCCCCTCTAGCGGGGCTCACAGATACGCAGTATTTT. Its protein product is CASPLAGLTDTQYF. The full variable domain, rest sourced from reference TRBV30 and TRBJ2-3, is SQTIHQWPATLVQPVGSPLSLECTVEGTSNPNLYWYRQAAGRGLQLLFYSVGIGQISSEVPQNLSASRPQDRQFILSSKKLLLSDSGFYLCASPLAGLTDTQYFGPGTRLTVL.

V gene TRBV12-3 or TRBV12-4 combines with J gene TRBJ2-5; no definite D call. The CDR3 covers 13 residues. V lost 4 bases and J 0 bases, leaving 6 bases between the germline ends. The CDR3: CASSSSDQETQYF. CDR3 coding DNA: TGTGCCAGCAGTTCGAGCGACCAAGAGACCCAGTACTTC.

This clonotype has ten or more counts. The DNA for the CDR3 is TGTGCCAGCAGTGAAGCGGGGGACGGGAATGAAAAACTGTTTTTT. It yields the protein CASSEAGDGNEKLFF. The gene calls are TRBV6-1 and TRBJ1-4, with a tentative D call TRBD1 (5 bases). CDR1 is MNHNS and CDR2 is SASEGT in the germline V gene. The V end was cut by 0 bases, the J end by 5 bases, with 10 bases between. CDR3 length: 15 residues.

V gene TRBV28 combines with J gene TRBJ1-1, with D maybe TRBD1 (6 bases). The length of the CDR3 is 15 residues. Germline V lookup: CDR1 MDHEN, CDR2 SYDVKM. Trimming stripped 3 bases from V and 5 bases from J, with 16 bases between. The CDR3 is CASSFVGGLGTEAFF. CDR3 sequence (DNA): TGTGCCAGCAGTTTTGTGGGGGGGCTGGGGACTGAAGCTTTCTTT.